Described below is a single T cell receptor (beta chain) sequence and its context. The data were taken from a study of blood T cell repertoires in COVID-19. Overall study context: COVID-19 samples, acute and convalescent, were from the United States, Italy and Spain. From T cells, B-cell-depleted T cells, or PBMCs came the material, which was cDNA or gDNA.

Per the germline V gene, CDR1 is MNHEY and CDR2 is SVGAGI. Trimming cost V 5 bases and J 2 bases; bases outside gene matches: 5. The CDR3 runs to 14 residues. The authors' processing: Cell counts per sample came from amplifying reference gene primers. Assay: immunoSEQ multiplex PCR; the TCRdb copy retains only in-frame clones and omits some. V and J calls and clone size are those listed in that table; D and trimming were worked out from the DNA. The table records around 62,000 clones, roughly 85% of them present only once. The chain recombines TRBV6-5 with TRBJ1-2; 7 bases align to TRBD1. The sequenced sample was peripheral blood. The TCR sequence derives from a man between 50 and 59 years old with acute or convalescent COVID-19. The CDR3 here is CASSRTGRNYGYTF. CDR3 nucleotides: TGTGCCAGCAGTCGGACAGGTAGAAACTATGGCTACACCTTC.